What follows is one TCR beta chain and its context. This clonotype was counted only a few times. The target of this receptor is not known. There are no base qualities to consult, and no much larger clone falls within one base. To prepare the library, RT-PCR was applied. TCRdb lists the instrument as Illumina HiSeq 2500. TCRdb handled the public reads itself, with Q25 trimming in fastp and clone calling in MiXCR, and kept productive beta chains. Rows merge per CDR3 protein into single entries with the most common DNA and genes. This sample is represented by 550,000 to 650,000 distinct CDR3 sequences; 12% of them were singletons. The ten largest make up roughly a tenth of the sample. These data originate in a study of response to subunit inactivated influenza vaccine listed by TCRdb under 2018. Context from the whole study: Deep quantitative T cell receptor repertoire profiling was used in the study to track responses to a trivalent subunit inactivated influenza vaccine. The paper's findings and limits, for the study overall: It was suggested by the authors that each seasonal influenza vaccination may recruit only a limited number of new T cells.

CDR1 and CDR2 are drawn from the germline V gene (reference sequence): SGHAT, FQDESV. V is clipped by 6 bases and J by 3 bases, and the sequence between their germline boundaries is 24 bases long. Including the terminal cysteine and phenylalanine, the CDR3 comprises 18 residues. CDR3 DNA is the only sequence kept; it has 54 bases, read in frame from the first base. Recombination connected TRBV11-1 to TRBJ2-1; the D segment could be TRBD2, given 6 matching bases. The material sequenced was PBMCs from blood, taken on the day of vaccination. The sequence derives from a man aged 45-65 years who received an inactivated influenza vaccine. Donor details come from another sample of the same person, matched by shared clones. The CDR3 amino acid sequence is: CASRTGSLASSRYNEQFF. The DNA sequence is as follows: TGTGCCAGCAGGACCGGGTCCCTAGCGTCATCGCGCTACAATGAGCAGTTCTTC. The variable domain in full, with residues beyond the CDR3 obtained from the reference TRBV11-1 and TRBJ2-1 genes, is EAEVAQSPRYKITEKSQAVAFWCDPISGHATLYWYRQILGQGPELLVQFQDESVVDDSQLPKDRFSAERLKGVDSTLKIQPAELGDSAMYLCASRTGSLASSRYNEQFFGPGTRLTVL.